The 12 T cell receptor beta chains below come from one sample, sequenced in a study of cytomegalovirus exposure and HLA in healthy donors. The PCR was carried out with 60 Vbeta primers and 13 Jbeta primers. Sequencing was performed with immunoSEQ multiplex PCR; in TCRdb, only in-frame clones are kept and a portion is missing. This sample has 90,000 to 100,000 clones; around four fifths occur once, and the top ten carry under 0.8%. The sample taken for sequencing was PBMCs. The receptors were sampled from a woman in her fifties or sixties in good health and CMV-seronegative.

This chain connects TRBV27 to TRBJ2-5, with 7 bases fitting TRBD1. V was clipped by 6 bases and J by 5 bases; unmatched bases: 6. This CDR3 comprises 13 residues. The germline CDR1 and CDR2 sequences are MNHEY and SMNVEV (reference sequence). For the CDR3, the DNA is TGTGCCAGCAGCCAGACAGGGTGGGAGACCCAGTACTTC. It translates to CASSQTGWETQYF.

V gene TRBV5-6 combines with J gene TRBJ1-1, with TRBD1 identical over 8 bases. This CDR3 spans 14 amino acids. Germline V gene data show CDR1 as SGHDT and CDR2 as YYEEEE. V was pared by 3 bases and J by 6 bases, with 7 bases of the junction left unmatched. The DNA for the CDR3 is TGTGCCAGCAGCTCAGGGGGCTTCGCATCTGAAGCTTTCTTT. This codes for CASSSGGFASEAFF.

This chain connects TRBV30 to TRBJ2-4; the match to TRBD1 covers 7 bases. Germline V CDR1 and CDR2: GTSNPN, SVGIG (reference sequence). With 3 bases clipped from V and 8 bases from J, the junction kept 19 bases outside the gene matches. The CDR3 contains 17 residues. The DNA of the CDR3 is TGTGCCTGGAGCGCAGGAGAGCAGACAGGGTTCCTACACATTCAGTACTTC. Its protein is CAWSAGEQTGFLHIQYF.

On this clone: Other nucleotide sequences from this sample produce the same CDR3. V gene TRBV19 combines with J gene TRBJ1-2, with D possibly being TRBD1 (6 bases). Per the germline V gene, CDR1 is LNHDA and CDR2 is SQIVND (reference sequence). V was shortened by 5 bases and J by 1 base, with 8 bases between the two germline ends. CDR3 length equals 13 residues. The CDR3 here is CASSVQGNYGYTF. CDR3 nucleotide sequence: TGTGCCAGTAGTGTACAGGGTAACTATGGCTACACCTTC.

This clone showed up just a few times. The rearrangement uses TRBV2 and TRBJ2-1; TRBD2 agrees at 12 bases. CDR3 length: 15 amino acids. The J segment lost 4 bases and the V segment lost 6 bases, leaving 4 bases of the junction unmatched. Germline V gene sequence: CDR1 SNHLY, CDR2 FYNNEI. CDR3: CASSRTSGGYNEQFF. The CDR3 region has the DNA TGTGCCAGCAGCCGAACTAGCGGGGGGTACAATGAGCAGTTCTTC.

This chain connects TRBV9 to TRBJ2-3; D gene uncertain. This CDR3 is 15 amino acids long. V gave up 1 base and J gave up 0 bases, with 9 bases separating them. Germline V gives CDR1 SGDLS, CDR2 YYNGEE. CDR3 coding DNA: TGTGCCAGCAGCGTAAATGGCCCTAGCACAGATACGCAGTATTTT. Translating it yields CASSVNGPSTDTQYF.

This chain connects TRBV9 to TRBJ2-7; no firm D call. This CDR3 spans 13 amino acids. Germline V CDR1 and CDR2: SGDLS, YYNGEE. V lost 0 bases to trimming and J lost 3 bases, with 7 bases between them. The CDR3 spells CASSVGLDYEQYF. The CDR3 DNA reads as TGTGCCAGCAGCGTAGGGTTAGACTACGAGCAGTACTTC.

This clone has a handful of counts. V and J are TRBV5-1 and TRBJ1-5, with 9 positions matching TRBD1. V was pared by 0 bases and J by 2 bases, with 0 bases of the junction left unmatched. The CDR3 has 15 amino acids. CDR1 SGHRS and CDR2 YFSETQ come from the germline V gene. The CDR3 region is CASSLGTGGNQPQHF. Written as DNA, the CDR3 is TGCGCCAGCAGCTTGGGGACAGGGGGCAATCAGCCCCAGCATTTT.

This clone was recorded once. V is TRBV6-1 and J is TRBJ2-3, with TRBD2 as a possible D gene (6 bases). The V end was cut by 3 bases, the J end by 4 bases, with 11 bases between. There are 14 residues in the CDR3. Germline V gene data show CDR1 as MNHNS and CDR2 as SASEGT. The CDR3 loop is CASSDRDSADTQYF. CDR3 sequence (DNA): TGTGCCAGCAGTGATCGGGACTCCGCAGATACGCAGTATTTT.

CDR3 sequence (DNA): TGTGCCAGCAGTTCCACTCGGGGGGGGTACGAGCAGTACTTC. Translation: CASSSTRGGYEQYF. This chain connects TRBV6-5 to TRBJ2-7; TRBD2 aligns across 8 bases. With 4 bases clipped from V and 4 bases from J, the junction kept 6 bases outside the gene matches. The CDR3 spans 14 residues. Germline assignment: CDR1 MNHEY and CDR2 SVGAGI.

The chain joins TRBV28 to TRBJ2-3; unclear D gene. From germline, CDR1 is MDHEN and CDR2 SYDVKM. This CDR3 contains 14 residues. V lost 2 bases and J lost 0, with 6 bases in between. DNA of the CDR3: TGTGCCAGCAGTTTAGGGCTCAGCACAGATACGCAGTATTTT. Its translation is CASSLGLSTDTQYF. Supplemented by reference TRBV28 and TRBJ2-3, the full variable domain reads DVKVTQSSRYLVKRTGEKVFLECVQDMDHENMFWYRQDPGLGLRLIYFSYDVKMKEKGDIPEGYSVSREKKERFSLILESASTNQTSMYLCASSLGLSTDTQYFGPGTRLTVL.

The chain uses TRBV30 and TRBJ2-1; 12 bases agree with TRBD2. CDR1 is GTSNPN, CDR2 SVGIG, per germline (reference sequence). The CDR3 covers 15 residues. Trimming at V came to 8 bases and at J to 6 bases, leaving 11 bases not matched to a gene. Here the CDR3 reads CARDSLAGGPNEQFF. CDR3 nucleotide sequence: TGTGCCCGCGACTCCCTAGCGGGAGGGCCCAATGAGCAGTTCTTC.